The 26 T cell receptor beta chains below all came from one sample that was sequenced in a study of blood T cells in healthy people across ages. The authors ran a second PCR of roughly 6 to 12 cycles using a sample-barcoded 5' primer and a J-beta primer mix. TCRdb re-called the 5' RACE reads through MiXCR, storing one row per CDR3 protein. The data show 800,000 to 950,000 distinct CDR3 sequences, roughly 48% seen once. Sequenced material: blood. These receptors all come from a man aged 25-45 years in good health.

This clonotype was recorded at least ten times. The gene calls are TRBV27 and TRBJ2-5, with 9 positions matching TRBD1. Germline CDR1 reads MNHEY; CDR2 reads SMNVEV (reference sequence). Trimming at V came to 4 bases and at J to 5 bases, leaving 8 bases not matched to a gene. This CDR3 region has 15 residues. CDR3 region: CASSSWDRARETQYF. DNA of the CDR3: TGTGCCAGCAGTTCCTGGGACAGGGCACGGGAGACCCAGTACTTC.

The rearrangement links TRBV3-1 to TRBJ2-3, with TRBD2 identical over 7 bases. The CDR3 covers 15 residues. Germline CDR1 LGHDT, CDR2 YNNKEL (reference sequence). J gave up 3 bases and V 4 bases, and 7 bases lay outside the gene matches. CDR3 bases: TGTGCCAGCAGCCCCCGAACTAGCGTGACAGATACGCAGTATTTT. Amino acids: CASSPRTSVTDTQYF.

In this sample, this clonotype turned up once. CDR3 DNA: TGTGCCAGCAGCCCTCCCGCAGCGGGACGTCAAGAGACCCAGTACTTC. Its protein product is CASSPPAAGRQETQYF. The rearrangement uses TRBV11-1 and TRBJ2-5, with 7 bases fitting TRBD2. CDR3 size: 16 residues. V trimming: 5 bases; J trimming: 2 bases; junction bases outside the gene matches: 11. CDR1 and CDR2 (germline): SGHAT, FQDESV (reference sequence).

The V gene is TRBV27, the J gene TRBJ2-3, with D unresolved. This CDR3 spans 13 amino acids. The germline gives CDR1 MNHEY, CDR2 SMNVEV (reference sequence). Trimming stripped 10 bases from V and 4 bases from J, with 15 bases between. The CDR3 loop reads CATQGPVSDTQYF. CDR3 sequence (DNA): TGTGCCACCCAAGGGCCGGTCTCAGATACGCAGTATTTT.

The rearrangement links TRBV30 to TRBJ1-2; D gene ambiguous. Trimming cost V 3 bases and J 4 bases, with 12 bases left between them. This CDR3 is built from 13 residues. CDR1 is GTSNPN, CDR2 SVGIG, per germline (reference sequence). As DNA, the CDR3 is TGTGCCTGGAGACCCGGGTCGACCTATGGCTACACCTTC. This gives the protein CAWRPGSTYGYTF.

The gene calls are TRBV29-1 and TRBJ2-4; possibly TRBD2 for D (6 bases). With the DNA end fitting TRBJ2-7 better, the J assignment may be wrong. This CDR3 is built from 16 residues. CDR1 and CDR2 from the germline V gene are SQVTM and ANQGSEA. CDR3 sequence (DNA): TGCAGCGTTGAAGATGGGAGGACGGGGAGCTCCTACGAGCAGTACTTC. Translating gives CSVEDGRTGSSYEQYF.

Regarding this clonotype: A single base separates this from a much larger clone, so it may be a read error. The V and J genes are TRBV12-3 or TRBV12-4 and TRBJ2-7, with 7 nucleotides matching TRBD1. The CDR3 loop spans 14 amino acids. The trim removed 6 bases at V and 7 bases at J, leaving 12 bases unmatched. This CDR3 reads CASRRGTAEGEQYF. CDR3 bases: TGTGCCAGCAGGAGAGGGACAGCCGAAGGGGAGCAGTACTTC.

The chain employs TRBV2 and TRBJ2-5; TRBD1 or TRBD2 may be the D gene (6 bases each). Germline V gene sequence: CDR1 SNHLY, CDR2 FYNNEI. The V and J ends lost 7 bases and 1 base respectively, with 16 bases between them. The CDR3 covers 15 residues. The CDR3 DNA reads TGTGCCAGCAAGGTTACAGGGACTCTCCAAGAGACCCAGTACTTC. Translation: CASKVTGTLQETQYF.

This clonotype was seen many times. CDR3 loop: CSARQAGPVTEAFF. The CDR3 DNA reads as TGCAGCGCACGCCAGGCGGGCCCCGTGACTGAAGCTTTCTTT. The genes are TRBV29-1 and TRBJ1-1; D unclear. Per germline, CDR1 SQVTM and CDR2 ANQGSEA. This CDR3 is built from 14 residues. The V end lost 7 bases, the J end lost 5 bases, and 20 bases lay between the germline ends.

The V and J genes are TRBV27 and TRBJ2-3; TRBD2 aligns across 9 bases. This CDR3 is 16 amino acids long. Germline CDR1 and CDR2: MNHEY and SMNVEV (reference sequence). The V gene end was trimmed by 4 bases and the J gene end by 8 bases; junction bases not matched to a gene: 13. In DNA, the CDR3 is TGTGCCAGCAGTTCATACCTAGCGGGGACGCCAGGTACGCAGTATTTT. Amino acids: CASSSYLAGTPGTQYF.

The chain is built from TRBV6-6 and TRBJ1-2; 9 bases match TRBD1. Germline trimming cut 5 bases from V and 5 bases from J; bases unmatched to any gene: 12. Germline loops: CDR1 MNHNY, CDR2 SVGAGI (reference sequence). The CDR3 extends over 16 amino acids. The CDR3 sequence is CASSNLWGGTGYGYTF. CDR3 DNA: TGTGCCAGCAGTAACCTCTGGGGGGGGACAGGGTATGGCTACACCTTC.

This chain links TRBV4-3 with TRBJ2-7; D tentatively reads TRBD1 or TRBD2 (5 bases each). Germline CDR1 reads LGHNA; CDR2 reads YSLEER. The CDR3 spans 16 residues. Trimming left V 1 base short and J 1 base short, with 14 bases between. This CDR3 reads CASSQGTGRTSYEQYF. The CDR3 DNA sequence: TGCGCCAGCAGCCAAGGGACGGGACGGACGTCCTACGAGCAGTACTTC.

The chain is built from TRBV11-2 and TRBJ2-7; D is undetermined. V gave up 2 bases and J gave up 10 bases, with 15 bases separating them. The CDR3 runs to 13 residues. Germline CDR1 is SGHAT and CDR2 is FQNNGV. The CDR3 region is CASSLSQLGSQYF. The CDR3 nucleotides are TGTGCCAGCAGCTTAAGCCAGCTCGGGTCCCAGTACTTC.

This chain links TRBV3-1 with TRBJ2-3; 7 bases align to TRBD2. Trimming took 6 bases from V and 2 from J; bases not matched to a gene: 11. Germline V CDR1 and CDR2: LGHDT, YNNKEL (reference sequence). The CDR3 runs 16 residues. The CDR3 is CASRQTGTTYTDTQYF. The DNA for the CDR3 is TGTGCCAGCAGGCAGACCGGGACTACATACACAGATACGCAGTATTTT.

The chain is built from TRBV18 and TRBJ1-2, with unresolved D. In germline, CDR1 is KGHSH, CDR2 LQKENI. The CDR3 runs to 12 residues. V lost 3 bases, J lost 7 bases, and 9 bases lay in between. Written as DNA, the CDR3 is TGTGCCAGCTCACCGGTTGCGGTTGGCTACACCTTC. It codes for CASSPVAVGYTF.

A few counts support this clonotype. This chain joins TRBV5-5 and TRBJ2-1; D is undetermined. Trimming removed 6 bases at V and 2 bases at J, with 15 bases between. The CDR3 has 15 amino acids. Germline V CDR1 and CDR2: SGHKS, YYEKEE (reference sequence). This CDR3 reads CASTPEQRPYNEQFF. CDR3 DNA: TGTGCCAGCACCCCCGAGCAGAGACCCTACAATGAGCAGTTCTTC. Filled out from reference TRBV5-5 and TRBJ2-1, the complete variable domain reads DAGVTQSPTHLIKTRGQQVTLRCSPISGHKSVSWYQQVLGQGPQFIFQYYEKEERGRGNFPDRFSARQFPNYSSELNVNALLLGDSALYLCASTPEQRPYNEQFFGPGTRLTVL.

This chain links TRBV21-1 with TRBJ2-7; the table gives TRBD1 as D, unverified against the DNA. TRBV21-1 has pseudogene status. The CDR3 length is 15 residues. The CDR3 DNA is TGTGCCAGCAGCAAAGAAGGGGGGTGCGCCTACGAGCAGTACTTC. Its protein product is CASSKEGGCAYEQYF.

This clonotype was recorded at least ten times. The chain links TRBV29-1 to TRBJ2-5; D is unresolved. The V and J ends lost 6 bases and 2 bases respectively, with 4 bases between them. Germline V gene lookup returns CDR1 SQVTM and CDR2 ANQGSEA. This CDR3 has 10 amino acids. CDR3 nucleotide sequence: TGCAGCGTCAGGCAAGAGACCCAGTACTTC. Translation gives CSVRQETQYF.

The rearrangement joins TRBV7-2 to TRBJ2-5; D assignment may be TRBD1 or TRBD2 (5 bases each). The end of the DNA is better explained by TRBJ2-7, so the J call may be wrong. This CDR3 contains 18 residues. From germline, CDR1 is SGHTA and CDR2 FQGNSA. The CDR3 coding sequence is TGTGCCAGCAGCTTGGCCGCCGGGGCACTCCTCAGTTACGACGAGCAGTACTTC. This gives the protein CASSLAAGALLSYDEQYF.

The J gene is TRBJ1-6, the V gene TRBV14; no firm D call. Between the trimmed V and J ends, which lost 2 bases and 5 bases, there was a span of 13 bases. The CDR3 loop spans 16 amino acids. The V gene's germline CDR1 is SGHDN and CDR2 FVKESK. DNA of the CDR3: TGTGCCAGCAGCCAATTTACTTCGAAGGATAATTCACCCCTCCACTTT. It yields the protein CASSQFTSKDNSPLHF.

This clonotype has a single count. This chain joins TRBV9 and TRBJ2-1, with D hard to call. CDR1 is SGDLS and CDR2 is YYNGEE in the germline V gene. This CDR3 is built from 16 residues. V lost 1 base and J lost 5, with 16 bases in between. CDR3 protein: CASSVRSTQFDNEQFF. In DNA, the CDR3 is TGTGCCAGCAGCGTACGGTCCACCCAATTCGACAATGAGCAGTTCTTC.

This clonotype was seen a few times. The chain employs TRBV5-1 and TRBJ2-7; D perhaps matches TRBD1 (6 bases). The better agreement between TRBJ2-5 and the DNA end casts doubt on the J call. Germline CDR1 SGHRS, CDR2 YFSETQ. The CDR3 is made up of 14 amino acids. The CDR3 loop is CASSARGGKETQYF. The CDR3 nucleotides are TGCGCCAGCTCCGCCAGAGGGGGAAAAGAGACCCAGTACTTC.

The chain uses TRBV7-8 and TRBJ1-5; 12 bases match TRBD1. Germline V gives CDR1 SGHVS, CDR2 FQNEAQ. J was trimmed by 1 base and V by 5 bases; bases with no gene match: 6. The CDR3 totals 17 residues. The CDR3 reads CASSAGTGGRSNQPQHF. The CDR3 bases are TGTGCCAGCAGCGCCGGGACAGGGGGCCGGAGCAATCAGCCCCAGCATTTT.

The chain uses TRBV6-1 and TRBJ2-7; TRBD1 matches 8 bases. Trimming at V came to 6 bases and at J to 2 bases, leaving 15 bases not matched to a gene. CDR3 size: 17 residues. CDR1 and CDR2 (germline): MNHNS, SASEGT. The CDR3 nucleotides are TGTGCCAGCAGCTCGTCGACAGGGGCGCTAGGCCCCTACGAGCAGTACTTC. Translated, it gives CASSSSTGALGPYEQYF.

The J gene is TRBJ2-5, the V gene TRBV20-1; D remains ambiguous. The CDR3 is made up of 13 amino acids. Germline assignment: CDR1 DFQATT and CDR2 SNEGSKA (reference sequence). Trimming took off 3 bases at V and 11 bases at J, with 19 bases between the two ends. The CDR3 bases are TGCAGTGCTAGCGCCCCAAACTACAATGAGCAGTACTTC. Translation: CSASAPNYNEQYF.

This clonotype has more than one count but fewer than ten. This chain uses TRBV29-1 with TRBJ2-7; 7 bases fit TRBD1. Germline V lookup: CDR1 SQVTM, CDR2 ANQGSEA. Trimming removed 5 bases from V and 6 bases from J; junction bases left unmatched: 1. The CDR3 covers 10 residues. In DNA form, the CDR3 reads TGCAGCGTTTCAGGGGGCGAGCAGTACTTC. Translating gives CSVSGGEQYF.